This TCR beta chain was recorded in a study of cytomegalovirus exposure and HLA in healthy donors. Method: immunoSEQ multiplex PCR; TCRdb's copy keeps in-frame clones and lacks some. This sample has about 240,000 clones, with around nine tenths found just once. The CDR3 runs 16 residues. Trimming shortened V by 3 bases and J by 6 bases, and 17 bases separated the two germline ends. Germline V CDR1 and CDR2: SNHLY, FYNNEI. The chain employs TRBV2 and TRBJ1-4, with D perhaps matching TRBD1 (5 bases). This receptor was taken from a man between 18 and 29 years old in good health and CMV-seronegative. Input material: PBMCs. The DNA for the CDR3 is TGTGCCAGCAGTGAGGGCAGGGCAAGGTATGATGAAAAACTGTTTTTT. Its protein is CASSEGRARYDEKLFF.